Following are 14 T cell receptor beta chains from one sample sequenced in a study of shared clonotypes between healthy human individuals. Profiling relied on immunoSEQ multiplex PCR, and the TCRdb table lists in-frame clones only, not all of them. Of a few million clones listed, more than 80% are singletons. Sequenced: naive CD4+ T cells from PBMCs. Subset here: CD45RA+ positively selected. The origin of the receptors is a man younger than 35 in good health. Some clones in this sample may be carry-over from other donors' samples.

The gene calls are TRBV5-1 and TRBJ2-7, with 7 positions matching TRBD2. CDR3 length equals 14 residues. Trimming removed 4 bases from V and 6 bases from J; junction bases left unmatched: 10. Germline V gives CDR1 SGHRS, CDR2 YFSETQ. The CDR3 sequence: CASSPRDYSLEQYF. As DNA, the CDR3 is TGCGCCAGCAGCCCTCGGGACTACTCCCTCGAGCAGTACTTC.

This chain uses TRBV28 with TRBJ2-7, with a weak D call TRBD1 (5 bases). Between the trimmed V and J ends, which lost 7 bases and 1 base, there was a span of 17 bases. Germline values: CDR1 MDHEN, CDR2 SYDVKM. There are 15 residues in the CDR3. The CDR3 DNA sequence: TGTGCCAGCAAGCCTATGTTAGGGGAATCCTACGAGCAGTACTTC. This codes for CASKPMLGESYEQYF.

This sequence joins TRBV11-1 and TRBJ2-7, with no clear D. Trimming took off 1 base at V and 3 bases at J, with 16 bases between the two ends. Germline CDR1 reads SGHAT; CDR2 reads FQDESV (reference sequence). This CDR3 has 16 residues. The CDR3 region is CASSLGKGQGFYEQYF. Here the CDR3 DNA reads TGTGCCAGCAGCTTAGGGAAGGGCCAAGGATTCTACGAGCAGTACTTC.

The rearrangement links TRBV25-1 to TRBJ1-1; D might be TRBD1 (6 bases). CDR1 and CDR2 (germline): MGHDK, SYGVNS. Between the trimmed V and J ends, which lost 2 bases and 3 bases, there was a span of 13 bases. This CDR3 spans 15 amino acids. CDR3 region: CASSEPGEGDTEAFF. The CDR3, as DNA: TGTGCCAGCAGTGAACCAGGGGAGGGGGACACTGAAGCTTTCTTT.

This chain links TRBV6-6 with TRBJ1-2; TRBD1 matches 7 bases. The CDR3 has 14 amino acids. V gave up 2 bases and J gave up 2 bases; unmatched junction bases: 2. CDR1 MNHNY and CDR2 SVGAGI come from the germline V gene (reference sequence). CDR3 loop: CASSYARGNYGYTF. The CDR3 region has the DNA TGTGCCAGCAGTTACGCCAGGGGGAACTATGGCTACACCTTC.

The chain combines TRBV19 with TRBJ2-7; 7 positions match TRBD1. The CDR3 totals 14 residues. The germline gives CDR1 LNHDA, CDR2 SQIVND (reference sequence). V shed 4 bases and J 2 bases; nucleotides not matched to a gene: 5. The CDR3 nucleotides are TGTGCCAGTAGTAGGACAGGTAGCCCCTACGAGCAGTACTTC. This encodes CASSRTGSPYEQYF.

V usage is TRBV27 and J usage is TRBJ1-5; D may be TRBD1 (6 bases). The CDR3 spans 15 residues. Trimming removed 0 bases from V and 9 bases from J, with 15 bases in between. The germline V gene has CDR1 MNHEY and CDR2 SMNVEV (reference sequence). The CDR3 nucleotides are TGTGCCAGCAGTTTATCGGGGCCTGGGGGCCTGCCCCAGCATTTT. This translates into CASSLSGPGGLPQHF.

V usage is TRBV5-1 and J usage is TRBJ1-1, with a possible D match to TRBD1 (5 bases). Germline loops: CDR1 SGHRS, CDR2 YFSETQ. This CDR3 is 15 amino acids long. The V end was cut by 2 bases, the J end by 3 bases, with 14 bases between. CDR3 sequence (DNA): TGCGCCAGCAGCTTATTGAAAGGGGCCTACACTGAAGCTTTCTTT. Amino acids: CASSLLKGAYTEAFF.

This sequence joins TRBV6-5 and TRBJ1-2; 7 nucleotides agree with TRBD1. Germline trimming cut 9 bases from V and 4 bases from J; bases unmatched to any gene: 11. Germline V gene sequence: CDR1 MNHEY, CDR2 SVGAGI. The CDR3 loop spans 14 amino acids. The CDR3 loop reads CASNTRTGIYGYTF. The CDR3, as DNA: TGTGCCAGTAATACTCGGACAGGAATCTATGGCTACACCTTC.

The chain has TRBV30 and TRBJ2-7, with D possibly being TRBD1 (6 bases). This CDR3 comprises 12 residues. Looked up from germline, CDR1 is GTSNPN and CDR2 is SVGIG (reference sequence). V lost 5 bases and J lost 7, with 15 bases in between. The CDR3 loop reads CAWDRFGEEQYF. Written as DNA, the CDR3 is TGTGCCTGGGACAGGTTTGGGGAAGAGCAGTACTTC.

This rearrangement joins TRBV28 to TRBJ2-5; 7 bases line up with TRBD1. V gave up 3 bases and J gave up 6 bases; unmatched junction bases: 7. The CDR3 is 14 residues long. Germline V gene data show CDR1 as MDHEN and CDR2 as SYDVKM. The chain's CDR3 is CASSLAGGRQTQYF. CDR3 nucleotides: TGTGCCAGCAGTTTGGCAGGGGGTCGTCAGACCCAGTACTTC.

This chain uses TRBV29-1 with TRBJ1-2; D gene uncertain. The CDR3 has 13 amino acids. Germline CDR1 reads SQVTM; CDR2 reads ANQGSEA. V was clipped by 4 bases and J by 0 bases, with 9 bases between them. The chain's CDR3 is CSVGGRTNYGYTF. DNA for the CDR3: TGCAGCGTTGGTGGACGTACTAACTATGGCTACACCTTC.

The count of this clone is one. This chain links TRBV28 with TRBJ1-1; D may be TRBD1 (6 bases). Germline V lookup: CDR1 MDHEN, CDR2 SYDVKM. V lost 5 bases and J lost 7, with 14 bases in between. This CDR3 region has 13 residues. In DNA form, the CDR3 reads TGTGCCAGCAGTACCTCCGACAGGTTTGAAGCTTTCTTT. It translates to CASSTSDRFEAFF.

V is TRBV7-9 and J is TRBJ2-1; 11 nucleotides match TRBD2. The germline V gene has CDR1 SEHNR and CDR2 FQNEAQ (reference sequence). V was clipped by 5 bases and J by 4 bases; unmatched bases: 4. The CDR3 extends over 15 amino acids. CDR3 residues: CASSQPSGGYNEQFF. CDR3 nucleotide sequence: TGTGCCAGCAGCCAACCTAGCGGGGGGTACAATGAGCAGTTCTTC.